A selection of T cell receptor beta chains follows, all from one sample in a study of T-cell reconstitution after alpha-beta-depleted transplantation in children. TCRdb processed the PCR reads anew with MiXCR; each CDR3 protein has one entry. This sample has some 220,000 distinct CDR3 sequences, with around 9.6% found just once. The specimen was PBMCs from the stem cell graft donor, collected from the stem cell graft. The receptors shown here come from a human donor who donated a stem cell graft to a child with acute lymphoblastic leukemia. Both conserved end residues are part of each CDR3. The D gene is left open where the match is weak. Some rows have no size entry. The others give once, few or many, or a class for an expanded clone.

>TRBJ2-5|TRBV7-2|few|.
TGTGCCAGCAGCTTACCCCTATTTCAAGAGACCCAGTACTTC
CASSLPLFQETQYF
>TRBJ2-5|TRBV29-1|.|TRBD1
TGCAGCGTTGAAGATGGACAGGGGAGGGCGGAGACCCAGTACTTC
CSVEDGQGRAETQYF
>TRBJ1-4|TRBV3-1|many|TRBD1
TGTGCCAGCAGCCAAGGACAGGGCGATGAAAAACTGTTTTTT
CASSQGQGDEKLFF
>TRBJ2-5|TRBV3-1|many|.
TGTGCCAGCAGCCAAGATGGACGCCACGTACAAGAGACCCAGTACTTC
CASSQDGRHVQETQYF
>TRBJ2-5|TRBV6-5|many|TRBD1
TGTGCCAGCAGTTACAGGGGGCTACGAGAGACCCAGTACTTC
CASSYRGLRETQYF
>TRBJ1-2|TRBV5-1|few|.
TGCGCCAGCAGCTTGGCCAAAAAAAACTATGGCTACACCTTC
CASSLAKKNYGYTF
>TRBJ2-3|TRBV7-2|.|.
TGTGCCAGCAGCATCCCCCAAGAGGTTCCGCAGTATTTT
CASSIPQEVPQYF
>TRBJ1-1|TRBV11-2|few|.
TGTGCCAGCAGCTTAGGACGGACTATGAACACTGAAGCTTTCTTT
CASSLGRTMNTEAFF
>TRBJ2-5|TRBV21-1|few|.
TGTGCCAGCAGCCAGACGGCAGGGGGAATCTTTGAGACCCAGTACTTC
CASSQTAGGIFETQYF
>TRBJ2-2|TRBV5-1|.|.
TGCGCCAGCAGCGGAGGGGCCCCGAACACCGGGGAGCTGTTTTTT
CASSGGAPNTGELFF
>TRBJ1-3|TRBV5-1|.|.
TGCGCCAGCAGCTCGGCGGGGGCGGCTGGAAACACCATATATTTT
CASSSAGAAGNTIYF
>TRBJ1-2|TRBV20-1|.|TRBD1
TGCAGTGCTACAAGGGGGCGCGGTGGCTACACCTTC
CSATRGRGGYTF
>TRBJ2-1|TRBV3-1|.|TRBD2
TGTGCCAGCAGCCAAGTCATCGGCGGGGGGGCCGTCGACAATGAGCAGTTCTTC
CASSQVIGGGAVDNEQFF
>TRBJ1-3|TRBV7-4|.|.
TGTGCCAGCAGCTTACGGCACTGTGCTAACTCTGGAAACACCATATATTTT
CASSLRHCANSGNTIYF
>TRBJ1-5|TRBV5-6|many|.
TGTGCCAGCAGCTCGTTGAATATGGGCGGGGCTGGTCAGCCCCAGCATTTT
CASSSLNMGGAGQPQHF
>TRBJ2-6|TRBV7-2|many|.
TGTGCCAGCAGCTTAGCGATGTTGGGGGGCGCTGGGGCCAACGTCCTGACTTTC
CASSLAMLGGAGANVLTF
>TRBJ2-1|TRBV24-1|many|.
TGTGCCACCAGTGCCGAGGGAGGGGGCGGGGATGAGCAGTTCTTC
CATSAEGGGGDEQFF
>TRBJ2-1|TRBV2|.|.
TGTGCCAGCATTGACGGGGGCACCGTTTACAATGAGCAGTTCTTC
CASIDGGTVYNEQFF
>TRBJ2-5|TRBV29-1|.|.
TGCAGCGTTGAGGAACTCGAGGAGACCCAGTACTTC
CSVEELEETQYF
>TRBJ1-4|TRBV5-1|.|.
TGCGCCAGCAGCCCCGGAGTCAGTGGGCTCGCCAGAACTAATGAAAAACTGTTTTTT
CASSPGVSGLARTNEKLFF
>TRBJ1-2|TRBV5-1|many|TRBD1
TGCGCCAGCAGCTTAACCACAGGGGGCAGCTATGGCTACACCTTC
CASSLTTGGSYGYTF
>TRBJ1-5|TRBV5-6|.|.
TGTGCCAGCAGCTTGGGCAGGCCGGGCAATCAGCCCCAGCATTTT
CASSLGRPGNQPQHF
>TRBJ1-1|TRBV6-1|.|.
TGTGCCAGCAGTCGGGGCCCGGGCGCCGTGAACACTGAAGCTTTCTTT
CASSRGPGAVNTEAFF
>TRBJ2-2|TRBV5-1|.|.
TGCGCCAGCAGCTTGGAGCTGAACACCGGGGAGCTGTTTTTT
CASSLELNTGELFF
>TRBJ2-3|TRBV27|few|TRBD1
TGTGCCAGCAGTTTATCGGGGACAGGGGGCGAAAGGGTAGACACAGATACGCAGTATTTT
CASSLSGTGGERVDTDTQYF
>TRBJ2-7|TRBV7-2|.|.
TGTGCCAGCAGCCCGAGGGATCGGGTCGACGAGCAGTACTTC
CASSPRDRVDEQYF
>TRBJ1-5|TRBV11-2|.|TRBD1
TGTGCCAGCAGCATGAGCCGGGACAGGGGGTTTCAGCCCCAGCATTTT
CASSMSRDRGFQPQHF
>TRBJ1-3|TRBV12-3/TRBV12-4|many|.
TGTGCCAGCAGTCCTCAGACAGGCTCTGGAAACACCATATATTTT
CASSPQTGSGNTIYF
>TRBJ1-6|TRBV7-6|many|.
TGTGCCAGCAGCTTAGGTACCTACAGGAATAATTCACCCCTCCACTTT
CASSLGTYRNNSPLHF
>TRBJ1-2|TRBV6-1|few|TRBD1
TGTGCCAGCAGTGAAGCTTCAGGGGGCGGTGGCTACACCTTC
CASSEASGGGGYTF
>TRBJ2-1|TRBV12-3/TRBV12-4|few|.
TGTGCCAGCAGTTTAGCGGGGGGGCGGGGGTCCTACAATGAGCAGTTCTTC
CASSLAGGRGSYNEQFF
>TRBJ1-5|TRBV7-2|few|.
TGTGCCAGCAGCAACTCCCAGGCAGGGGATGATCAGCCCCAGCATTTT
CASSNSQAGDDQPQHF
>TRBJ1-3|TRBV11-2|.|.
TGTGCCAGCAGCCAGGACTTCTCTGGAAACACCATATATTTT
CASSQDFSGNTIYF
>TRBJ1-1|TRBV14|once|.
TGTGCCAGCAGGCTTAAAAACACTGAAGCTTTCTTT
CASRLKNTEAFF
>TRBJ1-5|TRBV20-1|few|.
TGCAGTGCTAACCGGGCTAATCAGCCCCAGCATTTT
CSANRANQPQHF
>TRBJ1-1|TRBV20-1|.|.
TGCAGTGCTAGAGACAGGAGAAACACTGAAGCTTTCTTT
CSARDRRNTEAFF
>TRBJ1-2|TRBV5-4|.|.
TGTGCCAGCAGCTCCGCCGGGACACCCTATGGCTACACCTTC
CASSSAGTPYGYTF
>TRBJ2-3|TRBV7-8|.|.
TGTGCCAGCAGCTCCCCACCCGTCGGGCCCTCGGATACGCAGTATTTT
CASSSPPVGPSDTQYF
>TRBJ2-7|TRBV27|.|TRBD1
TGTGCCAGCAGCAAAAAGGGACAGGGGGTATCCTACGAGCAGTACTTC
CASSKKGQGVSYEQYF
>TRBJ1-5|TRBV7-9|.|.
TGTGCCAGCAGCTCCTTTGGAGGCGGGAATCAGCCCCAGCATTTT
CASSSFGGGNQPQHF
>TRBJ2-3|TRBV29-1|many|.
TGCAGCGTTGAAGATAACATCGTAGATACGCAGTATTTT
CSVEDNIVDTQYF
>TRBJ2-7|TRBV20-1|.|.
TGCAGTGCTCTCATAGGGCTCTACGAGCAGTACTTC
CSALIGLYEQYF
>TRBJ2-1|TRBV24-1|many|.
TGTGCCACCAGTGATTCACAGGGTTACAATGAGCAGTTCTTC
CATSDSQGYNEQFF
>TRBJ2-1|TRBV5-1|many|.
TGCGCCAGCAGCGTAACAACAGGGCGCAATGAGCAGTTCTTC
CASSVTTGRNEQFF
>TRBJ1-6|TRBV7-9|few|.
TGTGCCAGCAGCTTCGACAATTCACCCCTCCACTTT
CASSFDNSPLHF
>TRBJ2-1|TRBV29-1|.|.
TGCAGCGTTGAAGATCCCGCAGGGGTCAATGAGCAGTTCTTC
CSVEDPAGVNEQFF
>TRBJ1-3|TRBV7-2|few|.
TGTGCCAGCAGACTGACAGGCTCTGGAAACACCATATATTTT
CASRLTGSGNTIYF
>TRBJ2-3|TRBV30|few|TRBD2
TGTGCCTGGAGTATTAGCGGGGGGACCCCAGATACGCAGTATTTT
CAWSISGGTPDTQYF
>TRBJ2-2|TRBV29-1|few|.
TGCAGCGTTGGGGGGGCGGGAAGGACCGGGGAGCTGTTTTTT
CSVGGAGRTGELFF
>TRBJ2-1|TRBV29-1|many|TRBD1
TGCAGCGTTGAACGGGCGGACAGGGGAAATGAGCAGTTCTTC
CSVERADRGNEQFF
>TRBJ2-3|TRBV6-5|.|.
TGTGCCAGCAGCTCTAGCGCTAGTACGCAGTATTTT
CASSSSASTQYF
>TRBJ1-1|TRBV9|few|.
TGTGCCAGCAGCGTAGTTGGGGCAGGACCGAACACTGAAGCTTTCTTT
CASSVVGAGPNTEAFF